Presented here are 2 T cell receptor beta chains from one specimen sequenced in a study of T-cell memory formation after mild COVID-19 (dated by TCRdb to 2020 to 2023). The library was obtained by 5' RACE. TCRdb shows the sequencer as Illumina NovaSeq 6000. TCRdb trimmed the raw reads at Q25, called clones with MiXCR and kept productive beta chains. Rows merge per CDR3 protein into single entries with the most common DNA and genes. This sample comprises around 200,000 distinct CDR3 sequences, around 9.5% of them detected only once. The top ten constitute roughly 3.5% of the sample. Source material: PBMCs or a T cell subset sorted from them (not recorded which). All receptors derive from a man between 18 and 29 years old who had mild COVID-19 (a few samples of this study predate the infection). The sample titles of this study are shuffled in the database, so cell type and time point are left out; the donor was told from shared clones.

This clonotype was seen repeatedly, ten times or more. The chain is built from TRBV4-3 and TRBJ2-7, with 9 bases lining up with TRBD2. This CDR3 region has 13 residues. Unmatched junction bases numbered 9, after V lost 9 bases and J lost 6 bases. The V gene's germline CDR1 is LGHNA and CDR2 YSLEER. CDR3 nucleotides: TGCGCCAGAGCCCCAGGACTAGCGACCGAGCAGTACGTC. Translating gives CARAPGLATEQYV.

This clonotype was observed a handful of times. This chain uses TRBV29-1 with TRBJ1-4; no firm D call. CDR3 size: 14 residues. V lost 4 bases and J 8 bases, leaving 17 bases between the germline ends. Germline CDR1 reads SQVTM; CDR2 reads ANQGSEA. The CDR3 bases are TGCAGCGTTGTGGAGCCCCGGTTCGGAGAAAAACTGTTTTTT. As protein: CSVVEPRFGEKLFF.